What follows are 2 T cell receptor beta chains derived from one specimen sequenced in a study of blood T cell repertoires in COVID-19. Data came from immunoSEQ multiplex PCR; TCRdb stores just in-frame clones and leaves some out. This sample has around 140,000 clones, with 84% found just once. What was sequenced was peripheral blood. All receptors derive from a man in his 60s with active or convalescent COVID-19.

This clone was detected only a few times. The chain carries TRBV19 and TRBJ1-2; tentative D call: TRBD1 (6 bases). The CDR3 has 17 residues. V was clipped by 8 bases and J by 1 base, with 23 bases between them. The germline V gene has CDR1 LNHDA and CDR2 SQIVND (reference sequence). DNA of the CDR3: TGTGCCAGTGCCCTCAGGGGCGCGGCAGGGATTAACTATGGCTACACCTTC. Amino acid sequence: CASALRGAAGINYGYTF. The full variable domain, with the rest looked up from reference TRBV19 and TRBJ1-2, is DGGITQSPKYLFRKEGQNVTLSCEQNLNHDAMYWYRQDPGQGLRLIYYSQIVNDFQKGDIAEGYSVSREKKESFPLTVTSAQKNPTAFYLCASALRGAAGINYGYTFGSGTRLTVV.

V gene TRBV6-2 or TRBV6-3 combines with J gene TRBJ1-1; a weak D match, TRBD1 (6 bases). Deletions cut 6 bases from V and 5 bases from J, with 22 bases between. CDR1 is MNHEY and CDR2 is SVGEGT in the germline V gene. The CDR3 is made up of 16 amino acids. CDR3 loop: CASSPAGRGRGTEAFF. The CDR3 DNA sequence: TGTGCCAGCAGCCCTGCGGGAAGGGGGAGGGGGACTGAAGCTTTCTTT.